The T cell receptor (beta chain) under discussion was sequenced for a study of CD8+ T cells in alopecia areata. Study at large: A regimen of oral tofacitinib, 5 to 10 mg twice daily, was given to treated patients.

Once RNA had been extracted, it was reverse transcribed into cDNA to act as the sequencing template. The assay was immunoSEQ multiplex PCR, and TCRdb's table has in-frame clones only and misses some. The sample includes approximately 150,000 clones, 87% seen only once; the top ten take roughly 16%. Overall study results and limits: Scalp sequencing captures resident alphabeta T cells of normal skin too.

Researchers gathered lesional scalp punch biopsies and peripheral blood from patients with alopecia areata. Isolation of CD4+ and CD8+ T cells from PBMCs was achieved by sorting. Per germline, CDR1 MNHEY and CDR2 SMNVEV (reference sequence). This CDR3 is built from 14 residues. Trimming pared 0 bases from V and 7 bases from J, leaving 10 bases between. Turning to this clone: Its specificity is unknown.

The clonotype comes from a human donor with alopecia areata. The rearrangement links TRBV27 to TRBJ1-5; D unresolved. The sample here was CD8+ T cells sorted from blood, taken at week 0. The CDR3 reads CASSLSIQTQPQHF. DNA of the CDR3: TGTGCCAGCAGTTTATCGATCCAGACCCAGCCCCAGCATTTT.